This TCR beta chain was profiled in a study of T cell changes during pregnancy in multiple sclerosis. Measured with immunoSEQ multiplex PCR; TCRdb has only the in-frame clones, and not every one. The sample consists of around 57,000 clones, about nine tenths of them appearing once. The V gene end was trimmed by 5 bases and the J gene end by 7 bases; junction bases not matched to a gene: 7. The CDR3 totals 16 residues. CDR1 is SGHVS, CDR2 FQNEAQ, per germline. The chain is built from TRBV7-8 and TRBJ2-2, with 13 bases identical to TRBD2. The sample was peripheral blood, taken in the first trimester of pregnancy. The sequence was collected from a female donor with multiple sclerosis, enrolled in a pregnancy study. The CDR3 DNA reads TGTGCCAGCAGCCCCACTAGCGGGGGGGCCGGCGGGGAGCTGTTTTTT. It yields the protein CASSPTSGGAGGELFF.